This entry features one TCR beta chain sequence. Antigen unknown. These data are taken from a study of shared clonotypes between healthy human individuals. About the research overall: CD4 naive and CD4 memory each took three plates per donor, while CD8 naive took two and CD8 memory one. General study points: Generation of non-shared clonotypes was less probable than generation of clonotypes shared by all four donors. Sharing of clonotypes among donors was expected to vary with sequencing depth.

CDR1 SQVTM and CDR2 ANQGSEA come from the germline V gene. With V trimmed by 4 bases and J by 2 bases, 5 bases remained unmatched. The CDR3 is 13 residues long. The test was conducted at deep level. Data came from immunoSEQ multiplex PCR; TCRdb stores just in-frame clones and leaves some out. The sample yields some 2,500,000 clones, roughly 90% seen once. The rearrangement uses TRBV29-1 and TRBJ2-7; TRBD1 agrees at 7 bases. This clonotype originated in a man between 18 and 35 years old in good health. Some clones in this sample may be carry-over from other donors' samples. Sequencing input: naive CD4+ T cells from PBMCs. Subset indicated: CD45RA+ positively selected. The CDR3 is CSVVGQAPYEQYF. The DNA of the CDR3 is TGCAGCGTTGTTGGACAGGCCCCCTACGAGCAGTACTTC.